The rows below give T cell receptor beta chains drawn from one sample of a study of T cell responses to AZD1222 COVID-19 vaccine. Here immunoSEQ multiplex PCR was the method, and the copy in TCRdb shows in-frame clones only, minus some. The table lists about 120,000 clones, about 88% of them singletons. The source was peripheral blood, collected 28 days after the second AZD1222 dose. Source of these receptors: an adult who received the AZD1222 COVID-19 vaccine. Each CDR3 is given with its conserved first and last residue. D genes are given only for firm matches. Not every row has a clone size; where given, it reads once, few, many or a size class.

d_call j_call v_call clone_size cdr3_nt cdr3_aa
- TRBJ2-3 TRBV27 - TGTGCCAGCAGTCCAAAACAGACCACAGATACGCAGTATTTT CASSPKQTTDTQYF
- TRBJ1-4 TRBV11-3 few TGTGCCAGCACCTCCCCCGGGGATGAAAAACTGTTTTTT CASTSPGDEKLFF
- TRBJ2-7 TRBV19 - TGTGCCAGTAGCAACCGGGACCACCAAAGCCACGAGCAGTACTTC CASSNRDHQSHEQYF
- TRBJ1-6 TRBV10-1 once TGCGCCAGCAGTGAAAAATCGGTGGCCAATAATTCACCCCTCCACTTT CASSEKSVANNSPLHF
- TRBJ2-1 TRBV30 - TGTGCCTGGAGTGTAGGATGGGGGGGCCCTAATGAGCAGTTCTTC CAWSVGWGGPNEQFF
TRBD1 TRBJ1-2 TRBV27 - TGTGCCAGCAGTTCCCCCGGGACAGGGGGATTTGGCTACACCTTC CASSSPGTGGFGYTF
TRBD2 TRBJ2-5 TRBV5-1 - TGCGCCAGCAGCTTAGGACTAGCGGACAAAGAGACCCAGTACTTC CASSLGLADKETQYF
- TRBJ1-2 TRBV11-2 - TGTGCCAGCAGCTTACAGATCTATGGCTACACCTTC CASSLQIYGYTF
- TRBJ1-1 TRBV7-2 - TGTGCCAGCAGCTTGACAATAACGGGCACTGAAGCTTTCTTT CASSLTITGTEAFF
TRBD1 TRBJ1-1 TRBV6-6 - TGTGCCAGCAGCCGAGACCGGGACAGGGGGCGAGCGGGTGAAGCTTTCTTT CASSRDRDRGRAGEAFF
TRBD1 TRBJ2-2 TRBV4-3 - TGCGCCAGCAGCCAAGAGGGACAGGGGAACACCGGGGAGCTGTTTTTT CASSQEGQGNTGELFF
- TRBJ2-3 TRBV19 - TGTGCCAGTAGTAAAGACAGAGATACGCAGTATTTT CASSKDRDTQYF
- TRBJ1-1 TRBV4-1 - TGCGCCAGCAGCCAAAAATCGCCCACTGAAGCTTTCTTT CASSQKSPTEAFF
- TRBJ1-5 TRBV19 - TGTGCCAGTAACGGAGGGCCCGCGGCGGATAGTCAGCCCCAGCATTTT CASNGGPAADSQPQHF
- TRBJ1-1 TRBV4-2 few TGTGCCAGCAGCCAAGTGAGGGCTGAAGCTTTCTTT CASSQVRAEAFF
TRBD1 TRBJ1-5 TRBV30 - TGTGCCTGGAGTGTACCAGGGACAGGGGCTCAGCCCCAGCATTTT CAWSVPGTGAQPQHF